Listed below are T cell receptor beta chains from one sample, sequenced in a study of blood T cell repertoires in COVID-19. The data were produced by immunoSEQ multiplex PCR, yet TCRdb's version contains in-frame clones alone and is incomplete. Of a few hundred thousand clones detected, roughly 90% appear once; the ten largest clones hold around 3%. The specimen sequenced was PBMCs or T cells enriched from blood (not recorded which). The receptors derive from a woman in her 30s who had recovered from COVID-19. Both conserved end residues are trimmed from each CDR3. Fields, in order: CDR3 length, V gene, CDR3 protein.

13	TRBV2	ASSEFPGSGGELF
13	TRBV4-2	ASSLSRTSNYEQY
15	TRBV19	ASSMEGAAGVNEKLF
14	TRBV5-1	ASSLGTGVSGYGYT
11	TRBV2	ASRTSGTGELF
15	TRBV27	ASSRRTGYDSGNTIY
14	TRBV5-1	ASSSTSGGPTDTQY
13	TRBV7-9	ASSYRGRSGNTIY
12	TRBV6-5	ASSPSSGFRGYT
15	TRBV19	ASSKTLAGGHDNEQF
12	TRBV11-2	ASSLGGRTGLAF
12	TRBV10-3	AISESGGSYEQY
12	TRBV6-5	ASRLSGGDQPQH
13	TRBV6-2/TRBV6-3	ASTPLQGRWEKLF
12	TRBV7-8	ASSRSPQGWGYT
15	TRBV3-1/TRBV3-2	ASSPASRGQVKNIQY
15	TRBV27	ASSSRQGVWGIYGYT
11	TRBV19	ASSISRDTEAF
13	TRBV7-8	ASSYLGGATDTQY
12	TRBV27	ASSPGQGLYEQY
12	TRBV19	ASSIDSVQFGYT
11	TRBV18	ASSPSSGAEAF
14	TRBV11-2	ASSLASGASYNEQF
12	TRBV7-2	ASSLDRVNEKLF